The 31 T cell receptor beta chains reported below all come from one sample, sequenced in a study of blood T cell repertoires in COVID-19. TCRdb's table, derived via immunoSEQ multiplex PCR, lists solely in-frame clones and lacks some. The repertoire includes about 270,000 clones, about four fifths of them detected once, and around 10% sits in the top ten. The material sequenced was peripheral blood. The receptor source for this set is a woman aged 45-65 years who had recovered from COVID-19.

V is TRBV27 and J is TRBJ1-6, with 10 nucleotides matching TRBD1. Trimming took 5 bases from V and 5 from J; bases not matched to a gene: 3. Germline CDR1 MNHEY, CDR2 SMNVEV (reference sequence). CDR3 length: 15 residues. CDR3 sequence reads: CASSGQGVDNSPLHF. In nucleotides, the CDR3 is TGTGCCAGCAGTGGACAGGGGGTGGATAATTCACCCCTCCACTTT.

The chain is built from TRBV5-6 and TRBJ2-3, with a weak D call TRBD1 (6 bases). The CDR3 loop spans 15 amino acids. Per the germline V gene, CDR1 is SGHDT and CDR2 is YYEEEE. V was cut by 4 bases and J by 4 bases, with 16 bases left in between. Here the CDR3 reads CASSPLGGAPDTQYF. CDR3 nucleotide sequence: TGTGCCAGCAGCCCCCTAGGGGGAGCGCCAGATACGCAGTATTTT.

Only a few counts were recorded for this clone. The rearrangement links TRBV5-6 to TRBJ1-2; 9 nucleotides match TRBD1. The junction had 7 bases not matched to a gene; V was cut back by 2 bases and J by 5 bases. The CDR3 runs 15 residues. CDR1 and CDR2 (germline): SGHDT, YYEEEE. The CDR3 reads CASSFSGQGRYGYTF. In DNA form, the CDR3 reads TGTGCCAGCAGCTTCTCAGGACAGGGGAGGTATGGCTACACCTTC.

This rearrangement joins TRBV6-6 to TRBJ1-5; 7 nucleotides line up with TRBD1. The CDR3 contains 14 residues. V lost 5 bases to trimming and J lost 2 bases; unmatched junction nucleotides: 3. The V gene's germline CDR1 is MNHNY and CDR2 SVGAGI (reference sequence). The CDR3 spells CASSTGDRNQPQHF. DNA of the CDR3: TGTGCCAGCAGTACAGGGGATCGCAATCAGCCCCAGCATTTT.

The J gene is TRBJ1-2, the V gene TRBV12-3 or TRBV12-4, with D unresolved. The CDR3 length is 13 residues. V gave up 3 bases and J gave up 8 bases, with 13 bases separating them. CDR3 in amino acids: CASSLGGLQGYTF. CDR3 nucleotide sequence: TGTGCCAGCAGTTTGGGTGGGCTCCAAGGCTACACCTTC.

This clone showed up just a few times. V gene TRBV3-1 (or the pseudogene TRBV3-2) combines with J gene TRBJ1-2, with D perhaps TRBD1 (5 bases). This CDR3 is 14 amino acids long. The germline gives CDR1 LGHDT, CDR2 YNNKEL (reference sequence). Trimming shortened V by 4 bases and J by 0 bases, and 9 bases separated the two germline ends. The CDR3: CASSLGGPNYGYTF. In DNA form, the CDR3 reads TGTGCCAGCAGCCTCGGGGGACCTAACTATGGCTACACCTTC.

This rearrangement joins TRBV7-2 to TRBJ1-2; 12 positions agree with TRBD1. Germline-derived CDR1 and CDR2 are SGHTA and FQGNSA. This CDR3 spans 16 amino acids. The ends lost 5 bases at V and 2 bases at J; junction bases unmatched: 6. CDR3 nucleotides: TGTGCCAGCAGCCTTGGGACAGGGGGCGGAAACTATGGCTACACCTTC. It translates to CASSLGTGGGNYGYTF.

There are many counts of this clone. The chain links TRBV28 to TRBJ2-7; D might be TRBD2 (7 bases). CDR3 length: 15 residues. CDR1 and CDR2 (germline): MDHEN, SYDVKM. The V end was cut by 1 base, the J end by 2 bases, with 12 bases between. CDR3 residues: CASSLLGGGPYEQYF. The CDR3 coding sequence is TGTGCCAGCAGTTTATTAGGGGGGGGTCCCTACGAGCAGTACTTC.

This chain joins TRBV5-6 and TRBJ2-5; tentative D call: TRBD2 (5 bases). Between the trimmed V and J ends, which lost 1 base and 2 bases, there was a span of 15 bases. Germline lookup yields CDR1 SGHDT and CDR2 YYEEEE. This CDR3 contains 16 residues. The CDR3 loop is CASSLIDGERQETQYF. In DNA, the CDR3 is TGTGCCAGCAGCTTGATCGATGGGGAGCGTCAAGAGACCCAGTACTTC.

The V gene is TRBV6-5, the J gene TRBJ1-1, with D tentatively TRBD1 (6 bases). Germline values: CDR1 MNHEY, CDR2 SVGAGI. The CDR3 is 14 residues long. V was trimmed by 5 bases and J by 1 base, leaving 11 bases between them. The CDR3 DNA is TGTGCCAGCAGTCGCCCGACAGGGAACACTGAAGCTTTCTTT. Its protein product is CASSRPTGNTEAFF.

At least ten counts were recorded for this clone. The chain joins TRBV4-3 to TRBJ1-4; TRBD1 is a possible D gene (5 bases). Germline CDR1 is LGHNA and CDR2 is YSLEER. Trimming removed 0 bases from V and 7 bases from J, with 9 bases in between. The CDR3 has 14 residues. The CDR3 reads CASSQEGLGEKLFF. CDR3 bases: TGCGCCAGCAGCCAAGAGGGACTCGGTGAAAAACTGTTTTTT.

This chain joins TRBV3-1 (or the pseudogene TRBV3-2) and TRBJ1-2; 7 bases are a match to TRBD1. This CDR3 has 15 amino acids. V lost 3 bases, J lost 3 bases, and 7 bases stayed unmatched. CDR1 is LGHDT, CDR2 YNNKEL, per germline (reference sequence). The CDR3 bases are TGTGCCAGCAGCCACCGACAGGGAACCCACTATGGCTACACCTTC. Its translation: CASSHRQGTHYGYTF.

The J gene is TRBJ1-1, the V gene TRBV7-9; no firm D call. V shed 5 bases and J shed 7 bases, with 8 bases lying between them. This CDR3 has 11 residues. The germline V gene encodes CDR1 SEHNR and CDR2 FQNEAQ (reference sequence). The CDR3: CASSPRVEAFF. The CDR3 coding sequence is TGTGCCAGCAGCCCACGGGTTGAAGCTTTCTTT.

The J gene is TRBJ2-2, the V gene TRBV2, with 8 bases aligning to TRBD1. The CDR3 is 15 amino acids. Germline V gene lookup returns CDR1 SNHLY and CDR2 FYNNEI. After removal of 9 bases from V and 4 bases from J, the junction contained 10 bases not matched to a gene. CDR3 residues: CASNLDRGGTGELFF. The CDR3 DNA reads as TGTGCCAGTAATTTAGACAGGGGTGGCACCGGGGAGCTGTTTTTT.

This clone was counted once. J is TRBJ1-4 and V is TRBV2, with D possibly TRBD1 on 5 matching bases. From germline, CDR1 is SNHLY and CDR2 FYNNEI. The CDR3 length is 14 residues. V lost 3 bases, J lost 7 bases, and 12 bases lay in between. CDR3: CASSEQGGSEKLFF. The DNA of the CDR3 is TGTGCCAGCAGTGAGCAGGGTGGTAGTGAAAAACTGTTTTTT.

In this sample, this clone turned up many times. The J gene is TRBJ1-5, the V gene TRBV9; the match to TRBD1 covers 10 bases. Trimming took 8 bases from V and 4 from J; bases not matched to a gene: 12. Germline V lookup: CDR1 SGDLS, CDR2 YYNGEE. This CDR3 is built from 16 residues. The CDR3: CARGTETGGRNQPQHF. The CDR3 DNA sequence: TGTGCCAGAGGGACTGAGACAGGGGGCAGGAATCAGCCCCAGCATTTT.

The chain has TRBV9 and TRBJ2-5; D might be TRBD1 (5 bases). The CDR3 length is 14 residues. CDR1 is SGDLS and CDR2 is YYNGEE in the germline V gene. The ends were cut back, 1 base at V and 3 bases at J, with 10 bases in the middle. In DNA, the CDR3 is TGTGCCAGCAGCGTAACCGCAGGGAAAGAGACCCAGTACTTC. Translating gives CASSVTAGKETQYF.

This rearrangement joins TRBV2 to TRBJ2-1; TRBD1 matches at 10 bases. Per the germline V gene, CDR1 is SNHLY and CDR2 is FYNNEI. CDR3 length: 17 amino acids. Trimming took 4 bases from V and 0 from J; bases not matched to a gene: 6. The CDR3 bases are TGTGCCAGCAGTGGGACAGGGGGAGTAAGCTCCTACAATGAGCAGTTCTTC. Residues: CASSGTGGVSSYNEQFF.

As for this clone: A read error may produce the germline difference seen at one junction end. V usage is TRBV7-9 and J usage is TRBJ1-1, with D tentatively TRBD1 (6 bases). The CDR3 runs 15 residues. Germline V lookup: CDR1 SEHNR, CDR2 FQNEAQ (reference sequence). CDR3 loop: CASSFLRDTNNEAFF. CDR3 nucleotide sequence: TGTGCCAGCAGCTTTCTGAGGGACACGAACAATGAAGCTTTCTTT.

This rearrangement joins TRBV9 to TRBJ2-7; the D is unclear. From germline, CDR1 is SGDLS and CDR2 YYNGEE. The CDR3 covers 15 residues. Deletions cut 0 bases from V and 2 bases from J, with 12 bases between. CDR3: CASSVDTTTPYEQYF. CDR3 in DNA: TGTGCCAGCAGCGTAGATACTACAACCCCCTACGAGCAGTACTTC.

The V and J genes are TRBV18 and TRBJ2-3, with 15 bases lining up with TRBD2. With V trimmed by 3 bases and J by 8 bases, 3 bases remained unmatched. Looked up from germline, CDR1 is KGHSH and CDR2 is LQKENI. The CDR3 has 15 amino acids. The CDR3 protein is CASSPGLAGGVTQYF. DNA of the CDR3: TGTGCCAGCTCACCGGGACTAGCGGGAGGCGTTACGCAGTATTTT.

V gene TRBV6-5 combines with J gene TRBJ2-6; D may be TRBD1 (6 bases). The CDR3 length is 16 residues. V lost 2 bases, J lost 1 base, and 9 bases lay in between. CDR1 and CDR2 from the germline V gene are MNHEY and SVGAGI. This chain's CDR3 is CASSYQQGSGANVLTF. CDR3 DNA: TGTGCCAGCAGTTACCAACAGGGATCTGGGGCCAACGTCCTGACTTTC.

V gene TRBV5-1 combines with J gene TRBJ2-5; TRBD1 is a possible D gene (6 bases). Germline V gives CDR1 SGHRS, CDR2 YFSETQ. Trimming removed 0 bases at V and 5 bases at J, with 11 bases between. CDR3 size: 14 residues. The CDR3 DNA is TGCGCCAGCAGCTTGGGAGGGGGTCGGGAGACCCAGTACTTC. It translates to CASSLGGGRETQYF.

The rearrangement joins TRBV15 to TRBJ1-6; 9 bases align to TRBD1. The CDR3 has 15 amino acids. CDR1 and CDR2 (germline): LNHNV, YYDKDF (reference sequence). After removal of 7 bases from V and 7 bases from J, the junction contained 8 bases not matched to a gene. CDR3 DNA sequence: TGTGCCACCATTCAGACAGGGGGGTTCAATTCACCCCTCCACTTT. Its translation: CATIQTGGFNSPLHF.

CDR3 nucleotide sequence: TGTGCCAGCAGCGATAGGACAGACCACAATGAGCAGTTCTTC. Translation: CASSDRTDHNEQFF. The gene calls are TRBV2 and TRBJ2-1; D may be TRBD1 (6 bases). The V end lost 6 bases, the J end lost 5 bases, and 14 bases lay between the germline ends. This CDR3 region has 14 residues. CDR1 SNHLY and CDR2 FYNNEI come from the germline V gene. The full variable domain, in which reference TRBV2 and TRBJ2-1 provide the parts outside the CDR3, is EPEVTQTPSHQVTQMGQEVILRCVPISNHLYFYWYRQILGQKVEFLVSFYNNEISEKSEIFDDQFSVERPDGSNFTLKIRSTKLEDSAMYFCASSDRTDHNEQFFGPGTRLTVL.

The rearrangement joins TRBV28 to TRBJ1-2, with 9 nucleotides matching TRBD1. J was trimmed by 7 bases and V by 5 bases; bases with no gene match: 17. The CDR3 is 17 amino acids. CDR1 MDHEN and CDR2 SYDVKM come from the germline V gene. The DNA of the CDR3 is TGTGCCAGCAGTCCACCGGGACAGGGACCCCGATTCGGTGGCTACACCTTC. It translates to CASSPPGQGPRFGGYTF.

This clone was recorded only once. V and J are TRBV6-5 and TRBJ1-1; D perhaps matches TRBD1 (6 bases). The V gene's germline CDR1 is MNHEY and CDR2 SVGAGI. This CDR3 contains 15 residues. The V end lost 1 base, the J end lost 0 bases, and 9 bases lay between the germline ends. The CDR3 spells CASSYLAGVNTEAFF. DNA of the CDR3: TGTGCCAGCAGTTACTTGGCAGGGGTGAACACTGAAGCTTTCTTT.

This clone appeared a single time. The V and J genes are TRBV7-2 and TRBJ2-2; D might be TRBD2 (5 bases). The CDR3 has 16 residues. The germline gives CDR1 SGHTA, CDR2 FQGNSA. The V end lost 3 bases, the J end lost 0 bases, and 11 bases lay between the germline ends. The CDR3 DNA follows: TGTGCCAGCAGCTTGGGTGACTACACGAACACCGGGGAGCTGTTTTTT. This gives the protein CASSLGDYTNTGELFF.

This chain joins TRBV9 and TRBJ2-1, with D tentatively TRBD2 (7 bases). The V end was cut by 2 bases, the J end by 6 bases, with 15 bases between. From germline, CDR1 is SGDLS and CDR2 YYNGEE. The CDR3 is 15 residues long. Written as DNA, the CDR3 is TGTGCCAGCAGCGTGTGGGGGGGCCGCTTCAATGAGCAGTTCTTC. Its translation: CASSVWGGRFNEQFF.

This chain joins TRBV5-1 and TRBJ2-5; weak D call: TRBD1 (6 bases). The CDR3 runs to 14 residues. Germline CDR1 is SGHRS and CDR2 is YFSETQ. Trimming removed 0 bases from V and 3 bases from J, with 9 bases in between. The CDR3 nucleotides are TGCGCCAGCAGCTTGGCAGGGGAGAAAGAGACCCAGTACTTC. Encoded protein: CASSLAGEKETQYF.

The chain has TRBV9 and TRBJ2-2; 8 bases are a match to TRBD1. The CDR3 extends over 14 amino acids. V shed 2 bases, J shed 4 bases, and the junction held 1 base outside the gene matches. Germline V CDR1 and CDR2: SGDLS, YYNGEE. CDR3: CASSVTGATGELFF. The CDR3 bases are TGTGCCAGCAGCGTGACAGGGGCCACCGGGGAGCTGTTTTTT.